Listed below are T cell receptor beta chains from one sample, sequenced in a study of OX40 agonist ivuxolimab in advanced cancers. Sequencing was performed with immunoSEQ multiplex PCR; in TCRdb, only in-frame clones are kept and a portion is missing. The sample yields 55,000 to 70,000 clones, over 80% seen once. The source was CD4+ or CD8+ T cells sorted from blood, collected in a trial of the OX40 agonist ivuxolimab. The source is an adult with an advanced solid tumor such as melanoma, head and neck, liver or kidney cancer. Both conserved end residues are part of each CDR3. The order of the fields is D gene, clone size, J gene, V gene, CDR3 DNA, CDR3 protein. A D gene is named only where the DNA matches it firmly. Not every row has a clone size; where given, it reads once, few, many or a size class.

TRBD1 | NA | TRBJ1-2 | TRBV5-1 | TGCGCCAGCAGCTTGCGGACAGGGGACACCTTC | CASSLRTGDTF
TRBD2 | NA | TRBJ2-7 | TRBV6-5 | TGTGCCAGCAGTCTCGACTTTGGACTAGGCGAGCAGTACTTC | CASSLDFGLGEQYF
NA | NA | TRBJ2-1 | TRBV4-1 | TGCGCCAGCAGCCAGGAGGCGACAGGCGGACCAAACAATGAGCAGTTCTTC | CASSQEATGGPNNEQFF
NA | NA | TRBJ1-1 | TRBV7-2 | TGTGCCAGCAGCCTACAGAGAATGAACACTGAAGCTTTCTTT | CASSLQRMNTEAFF
NA | NA | TRBJ1-5 | TRBV10-3 | TGTGCCATCAGTGAGTCTGAGCGGGGACAGCCCCAGCATTTT | CAISESERGQPQHF
NA | NA | TRBJ1-6 | TRBV4-1 | TGCGCCAGCAGCCAAGAACCCTATAATTCACCCCTCCACTTT | CASSQEPYNSPLHF
NA | NA | TRBJ1-1 | TRBV2 | TGTGCCAGCAGTGACCGGGGTGGGGGGACTGAAGCTTTCTTT | CASSDRGGGTEAFF
NA | NA | TRBJ2-6 | TRBV7-8 | TGTGCCAGCAGCCCAGGACGGTGGTGGGGGGCCAACGTCCTGACTTTC | CASSPGRWWGANVLTF
TRBD1 | NA | TRBJ1-1 | TRBV6-1 | TGTGCCGCCTGGGACAGAGCTAACACTGAAGCTTTCTTT | CAAWDRANTEAFF
NA | once | TRBJ2-5 | TRBV30 | TGTGCCTGGAGTAAAGGGCTTCAAGAGACCCAGTACTTC | CAWSKGLQETQYF
NA | NA | TRBJ2-7 | TRBV6-1 | TGTGCCAGCAGTGAAGTCCCGGGGAGAGGGGAGCAGTACTTC | CASSEVPGRGEQYF
NA | once | TRBJ2-5 | TRBV7-7 | TGTGCTAGCAGCCATCAGGGGACGCTTGGGGAGACCCAGTACTTC | CASSHQGTLGETQYF
NA | NA | TRBJ1-2 | TRBV4-1 | TGCGCCAGCAGCCCCCAGGTGGCTGGAATCGGCGGCTACACCTTC | CASSPQVAGIGGYTF
NA | few | TRBJ1-6 | TRBV7-3 | TGTGCCAGCAGCTCGGGCGGACAGAATAATTCACCCCTCCACTTT | CASSSGGQNNSPLHF
NA | NA | TRBJ2-3 | TRBV10-3 | TGTGCCATCAGTGGCGATAGCACAGATACGCAGTATTTT | CAISGDSTDTQYF
TRBD1 | NA | TRBJ1-4 | TRBV5-1 | TGCGCCAGCAGCGCGCGGGCTCGAGGACAGGGTTGGGAAAAACTGTTTTTT | CASSARARGQGWEKLFF
TRBD1 | NA | TRBJ1-2 | TRBV28 | TGTGCCGGCAGGTCCGGACAGGACAACTATGGCTACACCTTC | CAGRSGQDNYGYTF
NA | few | TRBJ1-2 | TRBV7-2 | TGTGCCAGCAGCTCGGACGTCGGCAGAGACTATGGCTACACCTTC | CASSSDVGRDYGYTF
NA | NA | TRBJ2-7 | TRBV5-6 | TGTGCCAGCCAGCGGACGGAGAGCTCCTACGAGCAGTACTTC | CASQRTESSYEQYF
TRBD2 | NA | TRBJ2-7 | TRBV4-1 | TGCGCCAGCAGCCCCCCAAGGGTAGCGGGGGCACCCTACGAGCAGTACTTC | CASSPPRVAGAPYEQYF
NA | NA | TRBJ2-5 | TRBV4-1 | TGCGCCAGCAGCCAAAGAGGGGGGGAAGAGACCCAGTACTTC | CASSQRGGEETQYF
NA | few | TRBJ1-4 | TRBV28 | TGTGCCAGCACGTCCGGCGGCGAAAAACTGTTTTTT | CASTSGGEKLFF
TRBD1 | few | TRBJ2-2 | TRBV19 | TGTGCCAGTAGTCTTCTACAGGGGGGAGACACCGGGGAGCTGTTTTTT | CASSLLQGGDTGELFF
TRBD2 | once | TRBJ2-3 | TRBV7-2 | TGTGCCAGCAGCCGGACTAGCGGGGGGGCGGATACGCAGTATTTT | CASSRTSGGADTQYF
TRBD1 | NA | TRBJ2-7 | TRBV28 | TGTGCCAGCAGTTACTCTTCCGGGACAGGGGAAGGTAACTTC | CASSYSSGTGEGNF
NA | few | TRBJ2-1 | TRBV11-3 | TGTGCCAGCAGCAGGGACGCGGGGTACCCCTACAATGAGCAGTTCTTC | CASSRDAGYPYNEQFF
TRBD1 | NA | TRBJ2-7 | TRBV2 | TGTGCCAGCAGTGATTCGTGGGACAGGGAGCACGAGCAGTACTTC | CASSDSWDREHEQYF
NA | few | TRBJ2-2 | TRBV4-3 | TGCGCCAGCAGCTGGACGGGGGCGTCCGGGGAGCTGTTTTTT | CASSWTGASGELFF
NA | NA | TRBJ1-1 | TRBV6-1 | TGTGCCAGCAGTCTGTTGAACACTGAAGCTTTCTTT | CASSLLNTEAFF
NA | NA | TRBJ2-3 | TRBV6-1 | TGTGCCAGCAGTGAGGAGTATACGGGGCGGTTGGCAGATACGCAGTATTTT | CASSEEYTGRLADTQYF
TRBD1 | NA | TRBJ1-4 | TRBV9 | TGTGCCAGCAGCGTAGAGGGGGCCAATGAAAAACTGTTTTTT | CASSVEGANEKLFF
NA | NA | TRBJ2-5 | TRBV5-1 | TGCGCCAGCAGCCCCCTGCCCGGGGGAGAAGAGACCCAGTACTTC | CASSPLPGGEETQYF
NA | NA | TRBJ2-1 | TRBV2 | TGTGCCAGCCGCTGGACGCACAATGAGCAGTTCTTC | CASRWTHNEQFF